The TCR beta chain described here comes from a study of tumor-infiltrating lymphocytes in oesophageal squamous cell carcinoma. TCRdb used MiXCR to reprocess the PCR reads, holding one entry per CDR3 protein. The top ten hold approximately 13% of the sample, which has some 21,000 distinct CDR3 sequences, 40% to 45% seen once. V shed 8 bases and J shed 3 bases, with 11 bases lying between them. CDR3 length: 12 amino acids. Germline loops: CDR1 MNHNS, CDR2 SASEGT. The chain carries TRBV6-1 and TRBJ2-7; D is unclear. The receptor comes from a male donor with esophageal squamous cell carcinoma. The sequenced material came from normal esophageal tissue next to the tumor. The chain's CDR3 is CASRNSYYEQYF. For the CDR3, the DNA is TGTGCCAGCCGGAACAGCTACTACGAGCAGTACTTC.